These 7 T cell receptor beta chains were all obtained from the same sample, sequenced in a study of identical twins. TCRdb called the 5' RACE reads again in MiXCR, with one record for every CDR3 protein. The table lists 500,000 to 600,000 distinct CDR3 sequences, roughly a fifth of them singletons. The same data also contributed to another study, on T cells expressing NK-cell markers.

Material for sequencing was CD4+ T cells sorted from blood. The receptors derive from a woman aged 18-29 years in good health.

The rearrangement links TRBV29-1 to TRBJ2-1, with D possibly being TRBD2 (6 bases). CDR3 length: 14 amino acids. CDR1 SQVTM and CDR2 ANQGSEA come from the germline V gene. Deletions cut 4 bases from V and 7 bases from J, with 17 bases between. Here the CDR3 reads CSVGGGLASNEQFF. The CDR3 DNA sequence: TGCAGCGTTGGTGGTGGTCTAGCGTCGAATGAGCAGTTCTTC.

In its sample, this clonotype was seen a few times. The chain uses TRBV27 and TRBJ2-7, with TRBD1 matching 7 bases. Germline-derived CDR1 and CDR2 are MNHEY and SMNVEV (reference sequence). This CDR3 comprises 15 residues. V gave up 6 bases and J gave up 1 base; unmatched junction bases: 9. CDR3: CASRKQTGSSYEQYF. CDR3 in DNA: TGTGCCAGCAGGAAACAGACAGGGAGTTCCTACGAGCAGTACTTC.

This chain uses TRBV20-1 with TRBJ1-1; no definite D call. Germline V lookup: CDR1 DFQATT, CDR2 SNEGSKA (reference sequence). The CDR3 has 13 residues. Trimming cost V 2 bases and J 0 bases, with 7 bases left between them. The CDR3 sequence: CSARWTVNTEAFF. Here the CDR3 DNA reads TGCAGTGCTAGATGGACGGTGAACACTGAAGCTTTCTTT.

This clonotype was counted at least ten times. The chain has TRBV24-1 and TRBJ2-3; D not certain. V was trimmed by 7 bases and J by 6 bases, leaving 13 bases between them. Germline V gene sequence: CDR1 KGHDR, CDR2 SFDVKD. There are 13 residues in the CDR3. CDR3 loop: CATSHKASDTQYF. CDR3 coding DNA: TGTGCCACCAGCCACAAGGCTTCGGATACGCAGTATTTT.

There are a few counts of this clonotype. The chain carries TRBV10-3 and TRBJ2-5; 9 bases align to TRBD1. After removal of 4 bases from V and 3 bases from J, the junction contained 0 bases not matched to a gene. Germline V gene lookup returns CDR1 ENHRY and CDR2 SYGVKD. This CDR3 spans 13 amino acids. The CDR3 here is CAISGTGEETQYF. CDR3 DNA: TGTGCCATCAGTGGGACAGGGGAAGAGACCCAGTACTTC.

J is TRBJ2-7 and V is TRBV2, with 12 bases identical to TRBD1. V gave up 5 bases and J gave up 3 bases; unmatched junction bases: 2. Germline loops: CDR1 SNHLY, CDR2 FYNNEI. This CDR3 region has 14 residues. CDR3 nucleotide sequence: TGTGCCAGCAGTTGGGACAGGGGGCTCTACGAGCAGTACTTC. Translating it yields CASSWDRGLYEQYF.

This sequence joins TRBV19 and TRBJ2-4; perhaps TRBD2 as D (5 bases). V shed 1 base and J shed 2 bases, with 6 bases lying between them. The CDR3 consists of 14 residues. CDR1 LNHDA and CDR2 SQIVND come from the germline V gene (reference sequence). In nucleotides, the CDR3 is TGTGCCAGTAGTATAGGAGGGTCCAAAAACATTCAGTACTTC. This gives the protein CASSIGGSKNIQYF.